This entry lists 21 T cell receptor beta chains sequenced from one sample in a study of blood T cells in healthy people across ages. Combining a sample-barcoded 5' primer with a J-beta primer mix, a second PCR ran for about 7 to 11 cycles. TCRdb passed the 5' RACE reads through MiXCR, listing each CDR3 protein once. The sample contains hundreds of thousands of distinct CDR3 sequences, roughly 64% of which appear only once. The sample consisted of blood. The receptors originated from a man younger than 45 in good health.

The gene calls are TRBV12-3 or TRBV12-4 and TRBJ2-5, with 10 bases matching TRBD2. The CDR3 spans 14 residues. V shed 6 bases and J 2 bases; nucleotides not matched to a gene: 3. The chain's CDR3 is CASSWTSGQETQYF. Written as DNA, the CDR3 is TGTGCCAGCAGCTGGACTAGCGGTCAAGAGACCCAGTACTTC.

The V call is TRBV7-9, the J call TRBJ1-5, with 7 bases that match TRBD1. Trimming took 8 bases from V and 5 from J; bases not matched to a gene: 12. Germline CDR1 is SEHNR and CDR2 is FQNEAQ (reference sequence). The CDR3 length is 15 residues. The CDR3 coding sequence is TGTGCCAGCTCCGGGACAGCAGCGACAGATCAGCCCCAGCATTTT. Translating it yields CASSGTAATDQPQHF.

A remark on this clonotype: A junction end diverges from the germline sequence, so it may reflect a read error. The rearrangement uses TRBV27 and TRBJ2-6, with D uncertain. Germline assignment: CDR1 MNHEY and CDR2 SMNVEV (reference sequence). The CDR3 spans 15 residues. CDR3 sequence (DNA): TGTGCCCGCAGCCTCCTTTCGGCTGGGGCCAACGTCCTGACTTTC. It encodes CARSLLSAGANVLTF.

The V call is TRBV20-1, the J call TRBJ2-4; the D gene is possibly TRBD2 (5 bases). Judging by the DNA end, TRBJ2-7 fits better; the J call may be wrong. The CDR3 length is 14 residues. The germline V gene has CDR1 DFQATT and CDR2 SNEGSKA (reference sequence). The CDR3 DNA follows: TGCAGTGCTTCGAGTCCGGGGTTTACCTACGAGCAGTACTTC. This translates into CSASSPGFTYEQYF.

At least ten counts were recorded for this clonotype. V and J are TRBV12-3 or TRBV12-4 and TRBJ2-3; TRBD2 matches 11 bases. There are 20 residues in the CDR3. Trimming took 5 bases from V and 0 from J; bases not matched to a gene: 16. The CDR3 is CASSPQLAGVFKLSTDTQYF. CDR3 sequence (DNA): TGTGCCAGCAGTCCCCAACTAGCGGGAGTTTTTAAGTTGAGCACAGATACGCAGTATTTT.

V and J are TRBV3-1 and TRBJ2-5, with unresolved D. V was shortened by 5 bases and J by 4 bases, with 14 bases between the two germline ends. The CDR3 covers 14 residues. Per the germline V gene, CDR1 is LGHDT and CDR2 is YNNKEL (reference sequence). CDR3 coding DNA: TGTGCCAGCAGCACGGGTGCGGCTTCAGAGACCCAGTACTTC. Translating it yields CASSTGAASETQYF.

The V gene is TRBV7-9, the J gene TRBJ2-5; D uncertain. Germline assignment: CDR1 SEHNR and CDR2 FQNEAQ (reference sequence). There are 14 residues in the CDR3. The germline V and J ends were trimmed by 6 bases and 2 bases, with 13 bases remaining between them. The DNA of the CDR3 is TGTGCCAGCAGTCTAAGAATAACTCAAGAGACCCAGTACTTC. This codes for CASSLRITQETQYF.

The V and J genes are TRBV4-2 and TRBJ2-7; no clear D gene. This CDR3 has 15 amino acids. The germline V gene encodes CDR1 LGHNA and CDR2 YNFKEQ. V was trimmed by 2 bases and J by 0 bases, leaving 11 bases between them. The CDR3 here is CASSQWTQASYEQYF. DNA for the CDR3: TGTGCCAGCAGCCAATGGACCCAAGCCTCCTACGAGCAGTACTTC.

The CDR3 loop is CASSLMRASGGQETQYF. The CDR3 DNA reads TGTGCCAGCAGCTTAATGCGGGCTAGCGGGGGCCAAGAGACCCAGTACTTC. The rearrangement links TRBV7-2 to TRBJ2-5; 10 bases are shared with TRBD2. Germline V lookup: CDR1 SGHTA, CDR2 FQGNSA. V lost 2 bases, J lost 1 base, and 7 bases stayed unmatched. The CDR3 totals 17 residues.

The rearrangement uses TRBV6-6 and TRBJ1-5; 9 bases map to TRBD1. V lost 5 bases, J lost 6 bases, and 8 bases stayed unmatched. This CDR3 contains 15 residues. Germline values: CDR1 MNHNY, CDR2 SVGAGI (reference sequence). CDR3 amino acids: CASSRTTGGSQPQHF. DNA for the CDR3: TGTGCCAGCAGTAGAACGACAGGGGGGAGTCAGCCCCAGCATTTT.

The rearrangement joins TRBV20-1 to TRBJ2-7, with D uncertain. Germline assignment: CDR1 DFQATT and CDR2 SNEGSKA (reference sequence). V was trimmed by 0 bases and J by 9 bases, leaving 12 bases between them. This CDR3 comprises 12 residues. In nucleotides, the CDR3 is TGCAGTGCTAGAGAAAACCACCACCGGCAGTACTTC. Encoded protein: CSARENHHRQYF.

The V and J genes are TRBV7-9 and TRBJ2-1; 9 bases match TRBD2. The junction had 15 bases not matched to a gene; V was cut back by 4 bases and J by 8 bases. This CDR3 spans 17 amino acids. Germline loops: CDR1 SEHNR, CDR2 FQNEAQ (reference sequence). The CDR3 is CASSSGGAGGLSDEQFF. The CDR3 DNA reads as TGTGCCAGCAGCTCCGGGGGAGCGGGGGGTTTGAGCGATGAGCAGTTCTTC.

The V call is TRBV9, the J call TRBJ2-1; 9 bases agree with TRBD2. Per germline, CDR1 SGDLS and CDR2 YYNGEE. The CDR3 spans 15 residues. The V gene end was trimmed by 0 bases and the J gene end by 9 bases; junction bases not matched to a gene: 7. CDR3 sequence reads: CASSVGGTSRVEQFF. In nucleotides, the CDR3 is TGTGCCAGCAGCGTAGGTGGGACTAGCAGAGTTGAGCAGTTCTTC.

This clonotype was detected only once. The CDR3 nucleotides read TGTGCCAGCAGCTCTCTCCATTGGAGGACAGGCTCTGGGGCCAACGTCCTGACTTTC. Protein product: CASSSLHWRTGSGANVLTF. V and J are TRBV7-3 and TRBJ2-6; 7 bases are a match to TRBD1. The CDR3 has 19 residues. The germline CDR1 and CDR2 sequences are SGHTA and FQGTGA. V trimming: 4 bases; J trimming: 0 bases; junction bases outside the gene matches: 12.

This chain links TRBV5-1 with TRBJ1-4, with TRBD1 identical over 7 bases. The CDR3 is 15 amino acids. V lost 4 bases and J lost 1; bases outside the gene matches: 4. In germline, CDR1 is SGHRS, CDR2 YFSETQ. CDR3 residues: CASSLRQGTNEKLFF. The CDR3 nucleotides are TGCGCCAGCAGCCTCAGACAGGGAACTAATGAAAAACTGTTTTTT.

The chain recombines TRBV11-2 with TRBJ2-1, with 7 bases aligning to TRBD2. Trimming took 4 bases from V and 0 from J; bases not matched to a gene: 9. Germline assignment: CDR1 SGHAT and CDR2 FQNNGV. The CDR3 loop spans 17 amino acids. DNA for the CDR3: TGTGCCAGCAGCTGGGGTAGCGGGCTCAGCTCCTACAATGAGCAGTTCTTC. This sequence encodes CASSWGSGLSSYNEQFF.

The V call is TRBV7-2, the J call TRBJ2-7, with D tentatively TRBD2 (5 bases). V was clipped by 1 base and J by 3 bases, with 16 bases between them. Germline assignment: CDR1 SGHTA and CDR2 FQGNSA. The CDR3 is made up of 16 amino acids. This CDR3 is CASSLEQRRGFYEQYF. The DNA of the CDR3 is TGTGCCAGCAGCTTAGAGCAGAGGAGAGGGTTCTACGAGCAGTACTTC.

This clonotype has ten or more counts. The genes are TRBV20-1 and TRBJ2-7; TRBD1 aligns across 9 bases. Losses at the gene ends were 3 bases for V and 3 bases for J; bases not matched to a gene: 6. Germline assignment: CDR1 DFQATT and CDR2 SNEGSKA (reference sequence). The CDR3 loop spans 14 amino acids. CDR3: CSARKPGQGYEQYF. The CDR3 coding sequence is TGCAGTGCTAGGAAACCGGGACAGGGCTACGAGCAGTACTTC.

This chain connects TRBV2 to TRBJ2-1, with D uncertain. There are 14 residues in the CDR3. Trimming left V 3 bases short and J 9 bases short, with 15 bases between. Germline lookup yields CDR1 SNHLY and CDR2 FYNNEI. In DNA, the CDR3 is TGTGCCAGCAGTGATGAAGGAACCTACCCTGAGCAGTTCTTC. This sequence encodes CASSDEGTYPEQFF.

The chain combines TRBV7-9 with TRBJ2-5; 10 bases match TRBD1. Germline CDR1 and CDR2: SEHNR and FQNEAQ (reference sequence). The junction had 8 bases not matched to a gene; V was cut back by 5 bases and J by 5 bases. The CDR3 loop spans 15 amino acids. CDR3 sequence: CASSPRTGGIETQYF. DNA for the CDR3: TGTGCCAGCAGCCCGAGGACAGGGGGAATTGAGACCCAGTACTTC.

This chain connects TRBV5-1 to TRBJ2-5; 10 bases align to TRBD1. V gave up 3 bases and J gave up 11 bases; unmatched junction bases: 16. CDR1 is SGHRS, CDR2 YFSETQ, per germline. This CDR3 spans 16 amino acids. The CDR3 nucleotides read TGCGCCAGCAGCTCGAGGGGACAGGGGAGGTTGGAGGAGCAGTACTTC. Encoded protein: CASSSRGQGRLEEQYF.